A selection of T cell receptor beta chains follows, all from one sample in a study of T cells in localized non-small cell lung cancer. The assay was immunoSEQ multiplex PCR, and TCRdb's table has in-frame clones only and misses some. The table includes about 54,000 clones, over 75% detected once. The specimen comprised peripheral blood, sampled before any cancer treatment. These receptors originate from a female donor at least 60 years old with stage II squamous cell lung carcinoma. The CDR3 runs from the conserved cysteine through the conserved F or W. Fields, in order: V gene, clone size, D gene, J gene, CDR3 DNA, CDR3 protein. D genes are given only for firm matches. For some rows the clone size is stated as once, few or many, or as a class when expanded; others skip it.

>TRBV27|-|-|TRBJ1-1
TGTGCCAGCAGTTCAGTCTCCGGAAGGGTAACTGAAGCTTTCTTT
CASSSVSGRVTEAFF
>TRBV19|-|-|TRBJ2-7
TGTGCCAGTAGACTCCGGGACACGGGGTTCTCCTACGAGCAGTACTTC
CASRLRDTGFSYEQYF
>TRBV4-2|-|-|TRBJ2-5
TGTGCCAGCAGTATACAGGGCCAAGAGACCCAGTACTTC
CASSIQGQETQYF
>TRBV19|-|-|TRBJ2-7
TGTGCCAGTAGTATGAGATCTGGGACTTCAGGAGCTTACGAGCAGTACTTC
CASSMRSGTSGAYEQYF
>TRBV27|-|-|TRBJ2-2
TGTGCCAGCAGTTTATCTAAGGTACAGCCGAACACCGGGGAGCTGTTTTTT
CASSLSKVQPNTGELFF
>TRBV2|-|TRBD1|TRBJ1-2
TGTGCCAGCAGTGAAAATCCAGGGGGATTAAACTATGGCTACACCTTC
CASSENPGGLNYGYTF
>TRBV19|few|-|TRBJ1-5
TGTGCCAGTAGTACCCTGGGCAGGGGACGCAATCAGCCCCAGCATTTT
CASSTLGRGRNQPQHF
>TRBV5-1|-|-|TRBJ2-1
TGCGCCAGCAGCTACCCAGGGGATGAGCAGTTCTTC
CASSYPGDEQFF
>TRBV7-9|once|-|TRBJ2-5
TGTGCCAGCAGCCCACCTGGACAAGAGACCCAGTACTTC
CASSPPGQETQYF
>TRBV19|-|-|TRBJ2-6
TGTGCCAGTAGGAAGGACGGATCCTCTGGGGCCAACGTCCTGACTTTC
CASRKDGSSGANVLTF
>TRBV19|-|TRBD1|TRBJ1-2
TGTGCCAGTGACGACAGGGAAAAGATTGGCTACACCTTC
CASDDREKIGYTF
>TRBV4-2|-|-|TRBJ1-2
TGTGCCAGCAGCCAAGTCACGGAGGGAGGCTACACCTTC
CASSQVTEGGYTF
>TRBV5-1|-|-|TRBJ1-1
TGCGCCAGCAGCCCTGATCTCCTCATGAACACTGAAGCTTTCTTT
CASSPDLLMNTEAFF
>TRBV14|-|-|TRBJ2-2
TGTGCCAGCAGACAACTGAACACCGGGGAGCTGTTTTTT
CASRQLNTGELFF
>TRBV5-1|-|-|TRBJ2-7
TGCGCCAGCAGCTCCTCCCCGGTGGGGGGTCCCTACGAGCAGTACTTC
CASSSSPVGGPYEQYF
>TRBV4-1|-|TRBD2|TRBJ2-2
TGCGCCAGCAGCCAAGAGGTGGGGAGGGTTGAAGCTGCCGGGGAGCTGTTTTTT
CASSQEVGRVEAAGELFF
>TRBV14|-|-|TRBJ1-2
TGTGCCAGCAGCCAAGTCGGTTCGGACTCCACCTTC
CASSQVGSDSTF
>TRBV7-2|-|TRBD1|TRBJ2-4
TGTGCCAGCAGCCCGGGTGGGGACAGGGCGTACTTC
CASSPGGDRAYF
>TRBV2|once|-|TRBJ1-3
TGTGCCAGCAGCGAAGAGGGGTCTGGAAACACCATATATTTT
CASSEEGSGNTIYF
>TRBV10-3|-|-|TRBJ1-6
TGTGCCATCAGTGTTGGGGGTCTTAATTCACCCCTCCACTTT
CAISVGGLNSPLHF
>TRBV11-2|medium-sized|TRBD1|TRBJ1-1
TGTGCCAGCAGCTTAACCGGCAAACAGGGGAAGGCCACTGAAGCTTTCTTT
CASSLTGKQGKATEAFF
>TRBV9|-|TRBD1|TRBJ1-2
TGTGCCAGCAGCCCCACCCATCCAGGACAGGGGAGCTATGGCTACACCTTC
CASSPTHPGQGSYGYTF
>TRBV5-1|many|-|TRBJ1-2
TGCGCCAGCCGACGGCGCCTTAACTATGGCTACACCTTC
CASRRRLNYGYTF